The next 22 T cell receptor beta chains were all read from a single sample in a study of cytomegalovirus exposure and HLA in healthy donors (dated by TCRdb to about 2017). To prepare the library, the immunoSEQ multiplex PCR assay was applied. A mixture of 60 forward primers for TCR Vbeta segments and 13 reverse primers for TCR Jbeta segments was used in the multiplex PCR. Not all clones reach the TCRdb copy of this immuneACCESS table, which keeps in-frame sequences only. Checked studies attribute under half of the gap to unresolved V genes and leave the rest unexplained. Recorded for this sample are some 160,000 clones; 75% to 85% of them occurred a single time. 5% to 7% of the sample lies in the top ten. What was sequenced was PBMCs. The receptor set was obtained from a man aged 50 to 59 in good health and CMV-seropositive.

This chain connects TRBV5-1 to TRBJ1-4, with TRBD1 identical over 11 bases. Germline assignment: CDR1 SGHRS and CDR2 YFSETQ. The CDR3 consists of 18 residues. J lost 0 bases, V lost 3 bases, and 7 bases had no gene match. The CDR3 DNA follows: TGCGCCAGCAGCTGGACAGGGGGCGGAGTCGCAACTAATGAAAAACTGTTTTTT. Encoded protein: CASSWTGGGVATNEKLFF.

The V call is TRBV5-4, the J call TRBJ2-3; D unclear. The CDR3 loop spans 13 amino acids. V dropped 2 bases and J dropped 2 bases, with 6 bases sitting between them. CDR1 is SGHNT and CDR2 is YYREEE in the germline V gene (reference sequence). CDR3 in amino acids: CASSLSPTDTQYF. The CDR3 bases are TGTGCCAGCAGCTTATCTCCCACAGATACGCAGTATTTT.

This clone was observed once. This chain joins TRBV2 and TRBJ2-2, with 9 bases matching TRBD2. The length of the CDR3 is 16 residues. Looked up from germline, CDR1 is SNHLY and CDR2 is FYNNEI. With V trimmed by 4 bases and J by 3 bases, 6 bases remained unmatched. CDR3 loop: CASSARRGGDTGELFF. The CDR3 DNA sequence: TGTGCCAGCAGTGCTAGGCGGGGGGGTGACACCGGGGAGCTGTTTTTT.

The V gene is TRBV5-1, the J gene TRBJ2-5, with TRBD2 matching over 11 bases. The CDR3 has 20 amino acids. The V and J ends lost 4 bases and 0 bases, in that order; junction bases with no gene match: 17. Germline V gene sequence: CDR1 SGHRS, CDR2 YFSETQ. CDR3 loop: CASSPGGGWASGRNQETQYF. CDR3 sequence (DNA): TGCGCCAGCAGCCCGGGGGGCGGCTGGGCTAGCGGGAGGAACCAAGAGACCCAGTACTTC.

J is TRBJ1-1 and V is TRBV7-8; 8 bases match TRBD1. V dropped 4 bases and J dropped 7; count of bases not matched to a gene: 11. The CDR3 is made up of 15 amino acids. The germline V gene encodes CDR1 SGHVS and CDR2 FQNEAQ. The CDR3 sequence is CASSSLTTGVYEAFF. The CDR3, as DNA: TGTGCCAGCAGCTCTCTTACGACAGGGGTCTATGAAGCTTTCTTT.

V usage is TRBV19 and J usage is TRBJ2-6; D unclear. This CDR3 comprises 16 residues. V was trimmed by 0 bases and J by 4 bases, leaving 10 bases between them. CDR1 and CDR2 (germline): LNHDA, SQIVND (reference sequence). The CDR3 sequence is CASSIDLAQGANVLTF. The CDR3 DNA is TGTGCCAGTAGTATAGATCTGGCACAGGGGGCCAACGTCCTGACTTTC.

The chain couples TRBV7-2 to TRBJ2-1, with 7 bases matching TRBD2. CDR3 length: 15 residues. V lost 5 bases, J lost 1 base, and 5 bases stayed unmatched. Germline V gene data show CDR1 as SGHTA and CDR2 as FQGNSA. This CDR3 is CASSRTRGSYNEQFF. CDR3 nucleotides: TGTGCCAGCAGCCGGACTAGAGGGTCCTACAATGAGCAGTTCTTC.

The chain joins TRBV5-1 to TRBJ1-4, with TRBD1 matching over 9 bases. The V segment lost 5 bases and the J segment 7 bases; nucleotides outside the gene matches: 9. CDR1 is SGHRS and CDR2 is YFSETQ in the germline V gene. The length of the CDR3 is 15 residues. As DNA, the CDR3 is TGCGCCAGCAGTGTGAGAACAGGGGGCGGTGAAAAACTGTTTTTT. Amino acid sequence: CASSVRTGGGEKLFF.

The rearrangement links TRBV29-1 to TRBJ2-1; weak D call: TRBD1 (5 bases). CDR3 length: 14 amino acids. V lost 4 bases, J lost 6 bases, and 16 bases lay in between. Per the germline V gene, CDR1 is SQVTM and CDR2 is ANQGSEA. CDR3 residues: CSVVMHFQGNEQFF. DNA for the CDR3: TGCAGCGTTGTGATGCACTTCCAGGGCAATGAGCAGTTCTTC.

A few counts support this clone. V is TRBV7-8 and J is TRBJ2-5; 8 bases line up with TRBD2. Germline V lookup: CDR1 SGHVS, CDR2 FQNEAQ. The V gene end was trimmed by 0 bases and the J gene end by 4 bases; junction bases not matched to a gene: 7. This CDR3 is 16 amino acids long. The CDR3 DNA is TGTGCCAGCAGCTTAGCCTCGGGGGGGGCCAGAGAGACCCAGTACTTC. It encodes CASSLASGGARETQYF.

The V gene is TRBV19, the J gene TRBJ2-4, with D perhaps TRBD2 (6 bases). This CDR3 spans 18 amino acids. V lost 3 bases and J 0 bases, leaving 18 bases between the germline ends. The germline V gene has CDR1 LNHDA and CDR2 SQIVND (reference sequence). This CDR3 is CASSMIPRGRVAKNIQYF. In nucleotides, the CDR3 is TGTGCCAGTAGTATGATCCCGCGGGGTAGGGTAGCCAAAAACATTCAGTACTTC.

This chain links TRBV27 with TRBJ1-6, with unresolved D. Germline V gene data show CDR1 as MNHEY and CDR2 as SMNVEV (reference sequence). V lost 7 bases to trimming and J lost 8 bases, with 15 bases between them. CDR3 length: 14 residues. In DNA, the CDR3 is TGTGCCAGCACCCCCTTAGGTGAGGATTCACCCCTCCACTTT. This codes for CASTPLGEDSPLHF.

The rearrangement links TRBV9 to TRBJ2-3; D gene uncertain. The germline CDR1 and CDR2 sequences are SGDLS and YYNGEE. The CDR3 sequence is 16 residues long. V was clipped by 3 bases and J by 0 bases, with 14 bases between them. The CDR3 reads CASSAHIRTSTDTQYF. CDR3 bases: TGTGCCAGCAGCGCCCATATAAGAACTAGCACAGATACGCAGTATTTT.

The table lists this clone with a few counts. In DNA form, the CDR3 reads TGTGCCAGCAGCTTGGCACAGGGTTGGAAGTCACGGGATGGCTACACCTTC. Translation: CASSLAQGWKSRDGYTF. The chain links TRBV5-6 to TRBJ1-2; TRBD1 is a possible D gene (6 bases). The CDR3 is made up of 17 amino acids. Germline V gene lookup returns CDR1 SGHDT and CDR2 YYEEEE. V gave up 0 bases and J gave up 6 bases, with 21 bases separating them.

The chain combines TRBV7-6 with TRBJ1-5, with D tentatively TRBD1 (6 bases). The germline V gene has CDR1 SGHVS and CDR2 FNYEAQ. V shed 3 bases and J shed 4 bases, with 7 bases lying between them. The CDR3 length is 13 residues. DNA for the CDR3: TGTGCCAGCAGCTTCGGACAGAATCAGCCCCAGCATTTT. This translates into CASSFGQNQPQHF.

The chain recombines TRBV2 with TRBJ2-7, with 9 nucleotides matching TRBD2. The trim removed 3 bases at V and 4 bases at J, leaving 10 bases unmatched. CDR3 length equals 16 residues. The V gene's germline CDR1 is SNHLY and CDR2 FYNNEI. Here the CDR3 reads CASSDWLGGGAYEQYF. The CDR3 region has the DNA TGTGCCAGCAGTGATTGGCTAGGCGGGGGGGCATACGAGCAGTACTTC. Looking up the rest from reference TRBV2 and TRBJ2-7 gives the full variable domain: EPEVTQTPSHQVTQMGQEVILRCVPISNHLYFYWYRQILGQKVEFLVSFYNNEISEKSEIFDDQFSVERPDGSNFTLKIRSTKLEDSAMYFCASSDWLGGGAYEQYFGPGTRLTVT.

The rearrangement links TRBV30 to TRBJ1-3; possibly TRBD1 for D (5 bases). The germline gives CDR1 GTSNPN, CDR2 SVGIG (reference sequence). This CDR3 region has 13 residues. The ends were cut back, 4 bases at V and 0 bases at J, with 7 bases in the middle. CDR3 protein: CAWTGISGNTIYF. The CDR3 bases are TGTGCCTGGACAGGGATCTCTGGAAACACCATATATTTT.

The chain is built from TRBV27 and TRBJ1-4, with 8 bases fitting TRBD1. The trim removed 5 bases at V and 7 bases at J, leaving 9 bases unmatched. The CDR3 is 15 amino acids. CDR1 is MNHEY, CDR2 SMNVEV, per germline (reference sequence). The CDR3 nucleotides are TGTGCCAGCAGTCTCACCGGGACAGGCGTTGAAAAACTGTTTTTT. Translating it yields CASSLTGTGVEKLFF.

V and J are TRBV6-6 and TRBJ2-1; 12 nucleotides match TRBD2. CDR1 is MNHNY and CDR2 is SVGAGI in the germline V gene (reference sequence). This CDR3 has 15 amino acids. V shed 5 bases and J 9 bases; nucleotides not matched to a gene: 8. CDR3 DNA: TGTGCCAGCAGTAAAGGGACTAGCGGGTGGGGTGAGCAGTTCTTC. Its protein product is CASSKGTSGWGEQFF.

V is TRBV6-1 and J is TRBJ1-5; possibly TRBD1 for D (5 bases). V lost 1 base to trimming and J lost 2 bases, with 15 bases between them. This CDR3 has 17 residues. Germline V lookup: CDR1 MNHNS, CDR2 SASEGT. CDR3 nucleotides: TGTGCCAGCAGTGAAGGCCACGGGGCGGGAGGCAATCAGCCCCAGCATTTT. Protein: CASSEGHGAGGNQPQHF.

The CDR3 loop is CASSLSYSYNEQFF. In DNA form, the CDR3 reads TGCGCCAGCAGCCTTAGCTACTCCTACAATGAGCAGTTCTTC. This chain joins TRBV5-1 and TRBJ2-1; D is ambiguous. The germline V gene has CDR1 SGHRS and CDR2 YFSETQ. The CDR3 has 14 residues. Between the trimmed V and J ends, which lost 4 bases and 0 bases, there was a span of 8 bases.

The chain combines TRBV5-5 with TRBJ1-1; no clear D. CDR3 size: 13 residues. The V gene lost 0 bases and the J gene lost 1 base, with 4 bases spanning the gap. Germline CDR1 and CDR2: SGHKS and YYEKEE (reference sequence). CDR3 DNA sequence: TGTGCCAGCAGCTTGGGGCCGAACACTGAAGCTTTCTTT. Translation gives CASSLGPNTEAFF.